One sample yielded the 25 T cell receptor beta chains listed below, sequenced in a study of shared clonotypes between healthy human individuals. TCRdb's copy holds only in-frame clones and misses some; the assay was immunoSEQ multiplex PCR. Altogether 1 million to 1.2 million clones are present, 77% being singletons, with the ten largest covering about 0.94%. The sequenced material came from memory CD4+ T cells from PBMCs. The subset here: CD45RA-negative fraction. The receptors shown here come from a young man in good health. Some clones in this sample may be carry-over from other donors' samples.

The chain links TRBV5-1 to TRBJ1-2; D is unresolved. From germline, CDR1 is SGHRS and CDR2 YFSETQ. Deletions cut 0 bases from V and 6 bases from J, with 24 bases between. CDR3 length equals 18 residues. CDR3 coding DNA: TGCGCCAGCAGCTTGGGAGACGAAGTGGCCGTATTCGGGGATGGCTACACCTTC. Its translation is CASSLGDEVAVFGDGYTF.

V usage is TRBV29-1 and J usage is TRBJ1-2; the D is unclear. V dropped 4 bases and J dropped 4 bases, with 13 bases sitting between them. This CDR3 contains 13 residues. Germline CDR1 reads SQVTM; CDR2 reads ANQGSEA. This CDR3 is CSVGDGKFYGYTF. CDR3 bases: TGCAGCGTTGGAGACGGTAAATTCTATGGCTACACCTTC.

J is TRBJ2-1 and V is TRBV28, with TRBD1 matching 8 bases. V trimming: 5 bases; J trimming: 8 bases; junction bases outside the gene matches: 2. CDR1 is MDHEN, CDR2 SYDVKM, per germline. This CDR3 is 12 amino acids long. In DNA, the CDR3 is TGTGCCAGCAGTGGGACAGGCCATGAGCAGTTCTTC. It yields the protein CASSGTGHEQFF.

The chain is built from TRBV2 and TRBJ2-2; TRBD2 is a possible D gene (5 bases). Germline CDR1 reads SNHLY; CDR2 reads FYNNEI. Trimming removed 4 bases at V and 1 base at J, with 13 bases between. The CDR3 is 16 residues long. The CDR3 loop reads CASSVSYGKNTGELFF. CDR3 sequence (DNA): TGTGCCAGCAGTGTGAGTTACGGGAAGAACACCGGGGAGCTGTTTTTT.

The chain's CDR3 is CASSPPSLGSYNEQFF. CDR3 nucleotide sequence: TGTGCCAGCTCACCACCGAGTCTCGGGAGCTACAATGAGCAGTTCTTC. The chain employs TRBV18 and TRBJ2-1; D is possibly TRBD2 (6 bases). V lost 0 bases and J 3 bases, leaving 12 bases between the germline ends. Germline assignment: CDR1 KGHSH and CDR2 LQKENI. CDR3 length: 16 amino acids.

DNA of the CDR3: TGTGCCAGCAGCGTAGAAGGGGGCGGAAAAAGTAATGAGCAGTTCTTC. Its protein product is CASSVEGGGKSNEQFF. The V call is TRBV9, the J call TRBJ2-1, with 7 positions matching TRBD1. Looked up from germline, CDR1 is SGDLS and CDR2 is YYNGEE. J was trimmed by 7 bases and V by 0 bases; bases with no gene match: 10. There are 16 residues in the CDR3.

The chain employs TRBV13 and TRBJ2-1; TRBD2 matches at 16 bases. Unmatched junction bases numbered 14, after V lost 2 bases and J lost 4 bases. Looked up from germline, CDR1 is PRHDT and CDR2 is FYEKMQ (reference sequence). This CDR3 has 21 residues. The DNA of the CDR3 is TGTGCCAGCAGCTTACCGCCGGGACTAGCGGGAGGGCCACCTTTATACAATGAGCAGTTCTTC. Its translation is CASSLPPGLAGGPPLYNEQFF.

The V call is TRBV7-2, the J call TRBJ2-7; D call uncertain. The CDR3 is made up of 14 amino acids. The V and J ends lost 5 bases and 2 bases respectively, with 13 bases between them. Germline lookup yields CDR1 SGHTA and CDR2 FQGNSA. The CDR3 sequence is CASSLDRVPYEQYF. For the CDR3, the DNA is TGTGCCAGCAGCCTTGACCGCGTGCCCTACGAGCAGTACTTC.

The gene calls are TRBV7-2 and TRBJ1-2; 10 positions agree with TRBD1. Germline CDR1 is SGHTA and CDR2 is FQGNSA. J gave up 5 bases and V 1 base, and 13 bases lay outside the gene matches. There are 18 residues in the CDR3. CDR3 amino acids: CASSLVLGQGPGMYGYTF. CDR3 DNA: TGTGCCAGCAGCTTAGTTTTGGGACAGGGGCCGGGGATGTATGGCTACACCTTC. The entire variable domain, with the rest obtained from reference TRBV7-2 and TRBJ1-2, is as follows: GAGVSQSPSNKVTEKGKDVELRCDPISGHTALYWYRQSLGQGLEFLIYFQGNSAPDKSGLPSDRFSAERTGGSVSTLTIQRTQQEDSAVYLCASSLVLGQGPGMYGYTFGSGTRLTVV.

J is TRBJ2-7 and V is TRBV10-3, with D unresolved. CDR3 length equals 15 residues. V lost 5 bases to trimming and J lost 4 bases, with 18 bases between them. Germline V gene lookup returns CDR1 ENHRY and CDR2 SYGVKD. CDR3 bases: TGTGCCATCAGTCAATGGTCTGCAGCGAGTTACGAGCAGTACTTC. It encodes CAISQWSAASYEQYF.

The V and J genes are TRBV1 and TRBJ2-3. TRBV1 counts as a pseudogene. The CDR3 has 15 amino acids. The CDR3 spells CTSSQEFPTTDTQYF. The CDR3 nucleotides are TGCACCAGCAGCCAAGAGTTCCCAACCACAGATACGCAGTATTTT.

This clone was observed a few times. This sequence joins TRBV6-5 and TRBJ1-2; 8 bases are a match to TRBD1. The trim removed 0 bases at V and 5 bases at J, leaving 5 bases unmatched. The CDR3 runs 15 residues. Germline values: CDR1 MNHEY, CDR2 SVGAGI. The CDR3 loop is CASSYSSQGAYGYTF. The CDR3, as DNA: TGTGCCAGCAGTTACTCGTCCCAGGGGGCTTATGGCTACACCTTC.

The chain joins TRBV28 to TRBJ2-3, with 8 bases that match TRBD1. Germline CDR1 MDHEN, CDR2 SYDVKM. CDR3 length: 16 amino acids. V lost 6 bases, J lost 1 base, and 9 bases stayed unmatched. CDR3 DNA: TGTGCCAGCAGCCAGTCTGGACAGGGAGGCACAGATACGCAGTATTTT. Translated, it gives CASSQSGQGGTDTQYF.

This clone was seen a single time. The V and J genes are TRBV7-2 and TRBJ1-2; unclear D gene. Germline lookup yields CDR1 SGHTA and CDR2 FQGNSA. The CDR3 totals 15 residues. The V and J ends lost 1 base and 5 bases respectively, with 14 bases between them. For the CDR3, the DNA is TGTGCCAGCAGCTTAGGGACGCTTGGGGAGTATGGCTACACCTTC. Translated: CASSLGTLGEYGYTF.

This clone came up a few times. J is TRBJ1-2 and V is TRBV5-6, with D possibly being TRBD1 (5 bases). Germline V gene data show CDR1 as SGHDT and CDR2 as YYEEEE. Deletions cut 1 base from V and 7 bases from J, with 14 bases between. This CDR3 is 14 amino acids long. CDR3 sequence reads: CASSLTGVPSGYTF. Written as DNA, the CDR3 is TGTGCCAGCAGCTTGACGGGGGTTCCCTCTGGCTACACCTTC. The full variable domain, in which reference TRBV5-6 and TRBJ1-2 provide the parts outside the CDR3, is DAGVTQSPTHLIKTRGQQVTLRCSPKSGHDTVSWYQQALGQGPQFIFQYYEEEERQRGNFPDRFSGHQFPNYSSELNVNALLLGDSALYLCASSLTGVPSGYTFGSGTRLTVV.

This chain uses TRBV2 with TRBJ2-7; no reliable D call. In germline, CDR1 is SNHLY, CDR2 FYNNEI. V was trimmed by 7 bases and J by 2 bases, leaving 12 bases between them. This CDR3 is 13 amino acids long. CDR3 nucleotide sequence: TGTGCCAGCAACCCCGGGCTAGCCTACGAGCAGTACTTC. Translation gives CASNPGLAYEQYF.

Only a few counts were recorded for this clone. This chain uses TRBV18 with TRBJ1-2; no definite D call. The CDR3 has 16 residues. V dropped 0 bases and J dropped 4 bases, with 15 bases sitting between them. CDR1 is KGHSH, CDR2 LQKENI, per germline. The CDR3, as DNA: TGTGCCAGCTCACCACCCGGATCGGTCCCGATCTATGGCTACACCTTC. It encodes CASSPPGSVPIYGYTF.

This clone was found once. The chain couples TRBV5-4 to TRBJ2-4; D is possibly TRBD1 (7 bases). The V and J ends lost 2 bases and 7 bases respectively, with 16 bases between them. This CDR3 region has 15 residues. CDR1 SGHNT and CDR2 YYREEE come from the germline V gene (reference sequence). This CDR3 is CASSFSPGGGNIQYF. The CDR3 nucleotides read TGTGCCAGCAGCTTCTCACCAGGGGGAGGTAACATTCAGTACTTC.

The rearrangement uses TRBV25-1 and TRBJ2-3; D remains ambiguous. The V end lost 4 bases, the J end lost 6 bases, and 8 bases lay between the germline ends. Per the germline V gene, CDR1 is MGHDK and CDR2 is SYGVNS. This CDR3 is built from 12 residues. The CDR3 is CASSGITDTQYF. CDR3 nucleotides: TGTGCCAGCAGTGGAATAACCGATACGCAGTATTTT.

The chain carries TRBV5-1 and TRBJ2-3, with 12 bases identical to TRBD2. Per the germline V gene, CDR1 is SGHRS and CDR2 is YFSETQ. V lost 0 bases, J lost 3 bases, and 11 bases stayed unmatched. This CDR3 comprises 19 residues. CDR3 loop: CASSLVLLAGGPSTDTQYF. CDR3 sequence (DNA): TGCGCCAGCAGCTTGGTTCTGCTAGCGGGAGGGCCTTCTACAGATACGCAGTATTTT.

The chain's CDR3 is CASTRGSGTNTIYF. The CDR3 DNA reads TGCGCCAGCACCCGAGGTTCCGGGACGAACACCATATATTTT. The V and J genes are TRBV5-1 and TRBJ1-3; D may be TRBD1 (5 bases). The germline V gene encodes CDR1 SGHRS and CDR2 YFSETQ. The CDR3 runs 14 residues. Trimming took off 6 bases at V and 7 bases at J, with 17 bases between the two ends.

This clone was recorded once. V is TRBV9 and J is TRBJ2-1, with D possibly being TRBD2 (7 bases). The CDR3 runs to 11 residues. Germline CDR1 SGDLS, CDR2 YYNGEE. The V gene lost 7 bases and the J gene lost 12 bases, with 14 bases spanning the gap. DNA of the CDR3: TGTGCCAGCGGGGGGGCTACCCCGCAGTTCTTC. Its translation: CASGGATPQFF.

This chain connects TRBV7-8 to TRBJ2-5, with D possibly TRBD1 on 5 matching bases. CDR1 is SGHVS, CDR2 FQNEAQ, per germline. This CDR3 has 18 amino acids. The V and J ends lost 8 bases and 0 bases respectively, with 25 bases between them. Here the CDR3 reads CASRQWGGATSYQETQYF. The CDR3 region has the DNA TGTGCCAGCCGTCAGTGGGGTGGGGCAACATCGTACCAAGAGACCCAGTACTTC.

The chain couples TRBV2 to TRBJ1-4; D may be TRBD1 (5 bases). Deletions cut 8 bases from V and 0 bases from J, with 13 bases between. This CDR3 comprises 15 residues. Germline V gene sequence: CDR1 SNHLY, CDR2 FYNNEI. The CDR3: CASLAGGATNEKLFF. In DNA form, the CDR3 reads TGTGCCAGCCTGGCCGGGGGGGCAACTAATGAAAAACTGTTTTTT.

V and J are TRBV7-6 and TRBJ1-4; D is possibly TRBD1 (5 bases). There are 15 residues in the CDR3. Trimming shortened V by 1 base and J by 4 bases, and 10 bases separated the two germline ends. Per germline, CDR1 SGHVS and CDR2 FNYEAQ. CDR3 DNA sequence: TGTGCCAGCAGCTTAGTGACAGATGATAATGAAAAACTGTTTTTT. Its protein is CASSLVTDDNEKLFF.